This T cell receptor (beta chain) was recorded in a study of blood T cell repertoires in COVID-19. At the level of the study: Collection of acute and convalescent COVID-19 samples took place in the United States, Italy and Spain. T cells, B-cell-depleted T cells, or PBMCs provided the cDNA or gDNA that served as material.

The CDR3 totals 13 residues. CDR1 SGHNT and CDR2 YYREEE come from the germline V gene (reference sequence). The ends were cut back, 5 bases at V and 10 bases at J, with 18 bases in the middle. Per the authors' pipeline: Counts of nucleated cells, estimated from reference gene primer amplification, were obtained. Sequenced by immunoSEQ multiplex PCR; TCRdb stores in-frame clones only, minus some. That table gives V, J and clone size, and the DNA gave D and trimming. The sample holds hundreds of thousands of clones, over 70% seen once. Sequencing input: peripheral blood. The genes are TRBV5-4 and TRBJ1-2; D not certain. This receptor was taken from a man older than 75 with acute or convalescent COVID-19. The CDR3 loop reads CASRPPGTSDYTF. The CDR3 DNA reads TGTGCCAGCAGACCTCCGGGAACCTCGGACTACACCTTC.